Listed below are T cell receptor beta chains from one sample, sequenced in a study of shared clonotypes between healthy human individuals. TCRdb's copy holds only in-frame clones and misses some; the assay was immunoSEQ multiplex PCR. The sample has some 900,000 clones, 76% seen once. The specimen sequenced was memory CD4+ T cells sorted from blood. These receptors came from a man aged 18 to 29 in good health. Each CDR3 is given with its conserved first and last residue.

V,CDR3
TRBV4-3,CASSQEKGQTSTGELFF
TRBV6-6,CASSLSGNTDTQYF
TRBV5-1,CASSATSGSGYEQFF
TRBV28,CASRFGTIVAFF
TRBV4-3,CASSQGMMGGNTEAFF
TRBV4-1,CASSQEHGTQYF
TRBV7-2,CASRTSGGPHNTGELFF
TRBV12-5,CASGSGRTGVSGNTIYF
TRBV28,CASGTSGRVRNEQFF
TRBV7-6,CASRPSRQAYEQYF
TRBV7-2,CASSLALTANNEQFF
TRBV18,CASSPQDRGIQYF
TRBV6-1,CASSEGTGYTTLSGNTIYF
TRBV30,CAWSRMVTDTQYF
TRBV7-2,CASSLRSQGANTQYF
TRBV5-1,CASSLSGQGLKNIQYF
TRBV27,CASSSWQGGSPLHF
TRBV6-1,CASRATGEGQPQHF
TRBV19,CASSYRGSYEQYF
TRBV4-1,CASSPGQGESPLHF
TRBV5-6,CASSYRRGRTMEAFF
TRBV10-3,CAIKGTSFDYEQYF
TRBV9,CASSVARRDGAYEQYF
TRBV12-5,CASGLGSGTQYF
TRBV6-6,CASSYEKGRSEQYF
TRBV6-1,CASRRGGTSTDTQYF
TRBV6-1,CASSEMWKGDEQYF
TRBV19,CASMDSLMNTEAFF
TRBV5-1,CASSFRSGFTDTQYF
TRBV4-1,CASSQGNTGANVLTF
TRBV28,CASRSQGASNQPQHF
TRBV28,CASSLSGQSKNYGYTF
TRBV30,CAWSVGGLANNEQFF
TRBV19,CASSPGTGLGGNQPQHF
TRBV6-5,CASRRDRGRDTQYF
TRBV5-4,CASSLEQGPNEKLFF
TRBV6-1,CASQTNPSGNTIYF
TRBV7-2,CASSLNPGPQPQHF
TRBV7-9,CASSPTGYLSYNEQFF
TRBV4-1,CASSQDGGGLATNEQYF
TRBV7-2,CASSLDRGRANYGYTF
TRBV29-1,CSVLRGSPVTGELFF
TRBV9,CASSVSGGVSYNEQFF
TRBV28,CASSRGNYGYTF
TRBV11-2,CASSFVSGTAGELFF
TRBV30,CAWSVLRTYTEAFF
TRBV28,CASSNGLVYGYTF
TRBV27,CASSPTGYTEAFF
TRBV4-1,CASSQDHGYTNYGYTF
TRBV6-6,CASSLSAGVRDYEQYF